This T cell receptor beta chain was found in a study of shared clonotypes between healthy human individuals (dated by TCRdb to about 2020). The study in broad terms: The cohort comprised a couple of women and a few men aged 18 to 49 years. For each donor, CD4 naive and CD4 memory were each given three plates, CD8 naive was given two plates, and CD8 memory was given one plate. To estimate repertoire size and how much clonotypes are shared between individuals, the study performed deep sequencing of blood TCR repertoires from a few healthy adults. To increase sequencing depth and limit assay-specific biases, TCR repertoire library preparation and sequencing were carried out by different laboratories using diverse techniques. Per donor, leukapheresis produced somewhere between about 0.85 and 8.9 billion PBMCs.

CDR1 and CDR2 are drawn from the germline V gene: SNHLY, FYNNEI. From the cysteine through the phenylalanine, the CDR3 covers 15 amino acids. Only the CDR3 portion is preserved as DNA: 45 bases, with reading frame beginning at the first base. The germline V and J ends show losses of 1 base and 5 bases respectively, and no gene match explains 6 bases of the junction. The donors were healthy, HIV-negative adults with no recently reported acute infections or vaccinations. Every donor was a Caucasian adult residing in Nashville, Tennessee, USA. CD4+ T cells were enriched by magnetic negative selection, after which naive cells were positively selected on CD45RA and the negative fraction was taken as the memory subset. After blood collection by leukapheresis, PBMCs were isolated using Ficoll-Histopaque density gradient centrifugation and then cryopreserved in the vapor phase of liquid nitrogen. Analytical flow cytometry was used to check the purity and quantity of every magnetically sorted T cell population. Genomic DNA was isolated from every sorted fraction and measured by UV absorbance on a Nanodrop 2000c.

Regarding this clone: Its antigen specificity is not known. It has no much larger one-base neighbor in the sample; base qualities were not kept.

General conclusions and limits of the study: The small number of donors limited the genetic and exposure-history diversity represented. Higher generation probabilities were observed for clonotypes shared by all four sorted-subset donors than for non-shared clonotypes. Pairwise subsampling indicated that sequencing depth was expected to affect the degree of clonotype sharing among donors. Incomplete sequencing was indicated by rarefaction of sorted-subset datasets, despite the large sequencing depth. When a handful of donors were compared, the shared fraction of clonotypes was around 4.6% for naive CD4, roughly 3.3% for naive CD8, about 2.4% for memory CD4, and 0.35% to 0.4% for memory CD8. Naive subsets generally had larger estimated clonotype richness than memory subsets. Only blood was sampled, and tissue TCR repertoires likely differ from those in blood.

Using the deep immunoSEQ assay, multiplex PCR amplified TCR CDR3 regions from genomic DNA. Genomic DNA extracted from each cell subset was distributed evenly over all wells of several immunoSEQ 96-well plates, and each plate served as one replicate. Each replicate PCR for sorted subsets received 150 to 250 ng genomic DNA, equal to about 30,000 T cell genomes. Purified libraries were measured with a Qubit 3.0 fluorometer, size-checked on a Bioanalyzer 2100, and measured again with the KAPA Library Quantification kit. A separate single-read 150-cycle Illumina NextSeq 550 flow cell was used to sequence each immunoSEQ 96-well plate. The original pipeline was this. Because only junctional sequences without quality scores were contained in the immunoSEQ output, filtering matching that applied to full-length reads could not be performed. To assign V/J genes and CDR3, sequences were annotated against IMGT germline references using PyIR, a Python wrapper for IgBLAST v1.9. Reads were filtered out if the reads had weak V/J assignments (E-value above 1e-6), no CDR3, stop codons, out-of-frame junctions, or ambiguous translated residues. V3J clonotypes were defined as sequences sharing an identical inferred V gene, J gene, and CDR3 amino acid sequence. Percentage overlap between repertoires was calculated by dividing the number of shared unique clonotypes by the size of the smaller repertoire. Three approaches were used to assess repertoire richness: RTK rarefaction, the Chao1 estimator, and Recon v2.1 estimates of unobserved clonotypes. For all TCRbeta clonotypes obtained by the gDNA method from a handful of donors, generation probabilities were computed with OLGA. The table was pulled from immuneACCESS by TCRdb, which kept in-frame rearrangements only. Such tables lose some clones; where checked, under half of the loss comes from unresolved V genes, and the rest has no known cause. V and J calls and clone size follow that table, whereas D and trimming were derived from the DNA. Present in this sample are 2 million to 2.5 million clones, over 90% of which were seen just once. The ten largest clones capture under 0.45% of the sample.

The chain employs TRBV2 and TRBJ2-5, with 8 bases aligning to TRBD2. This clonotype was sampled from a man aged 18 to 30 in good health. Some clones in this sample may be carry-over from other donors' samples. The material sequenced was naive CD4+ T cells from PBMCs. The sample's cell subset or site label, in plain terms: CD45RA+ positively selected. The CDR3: CASSEEPRGGETQYF. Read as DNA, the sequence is TGTGCCAGCAGTGAAGAGCCCCGGGGGGGCGAGACCCAGTACTTC.